Listed below are T cell receptor beta chains from one sample, sequenced in a study of T cell responses to AZD1222 COVID-19 vaccine. Using immunoSEQ multiplex PCR, the repertoire was profiled, and TCRdb retains in-frame clones only, with some absent. Here the sample spans some 110,000 clones, around 89% being singletons. The sample in question was peripheral blood, obtained 28 days after the second AZD1222 dose. Receptors were obtained from an adult who received the AZD1222 COVID-19 vaccine. Both conserved end residues are part of each CDR3. Each record gives: V gene, J gene, clone size, D gene, CDR3 protein, CDR3 DNA. The D gene is left open where the match is weak. The size entry is marked missing in some rows and otherwise reads once, few, many or a size class.

TRBV6-2/TRBV6-3	TRBJ1-5	once	TRBD1	CASSPQQGEQPQHF	TGTGCCAGCAGTCCACAACAGGGGGAGCAGCCCCAGCATTTT
TRBV11-3	TRBJ2-1	NA	NA	CASSLGVEDYNEQFF	TGTGCCAGCAGCTTAGGGGTGGAGGACTACAATGAGCAGTTCTTC
TRBV5-6	TRBJ2-5	NA	NA	CASSPKRWYQETQYF	TGTGCCAGCAGCCCCAAAAGGTGGTACCAAGAGACCCAGTACTTC
TRBV7-2	TRBJ1-3	NA	NA	CASSRVPAGPGNTIYF	TGTGCCAGCAGCCGCGTACCGGCCGGACCTGGAAACACCATATATTTT
TRBV9	TRBJ1-4	NA	NA	CASSVGMGKTNEKLFF	TGTGCCAGCAGCGTAGGAATGGGGAAAACTAATGAAAAACTGTTTTTT
TRBV11-2	TRBJ1-1	NA	TRBD1	CASSLEGGGRQAFF	TGTGCCAGCAGCTTAGAAGGAGGGGGCAGACAAGCTTTCTTT
TRBV19	TRBJ2-5	few	NA	CASSTTGAQETQYF	TGTGCCAGTAGTACTACCGGGGCTCAAGAGACCCAGTACTTC
TRBV25-1	TRBJ2-2	NA	NA	CASTGSTGELFF	TGTGCCAGCACGGGGAGCACCGGGGAGCTGTTTTTT
TRBV3-1/TRBV3-2	TRBJ2-1	NA	NA	CASTEQTGRSEQFF	TGTGCCAGCACCGAGCAGACTGGTCGCAGTGAGCAGTTCTTC
TRBV6-4	TRBJ2-3	few	TRBD2	CASSDSIAGADTQYF	TGTGCCAGCAGTGACTCGATAGCGGGAGCAGATACGCAGTATTTT
TRBV23-1	TRBJ2-5	NA	NA	CASSHRWTVHAREGTQYF	TGCGCCAGCAGTCATAGATGGACCGTTCATGCTAGGGAAGGGACCCAGTACTTC
TRBV6-5	TRBJ1-2	NA	NA	CASSDLDSNYGYTF	TGTGCCAGCAGCGACCTTGACAGTAACTATGGCTACACCTTC
TRBV4-1	TRBJ1-5	NA	TRBD1	CASSHEGQGNSNQPQHF	TGCGCCAGCAGCCATGAGGGACAGGGGAATAGCAATCAGCCCCAGCATTTT
TRBV5-4	TRBJ2-1	NA	TRBD1	CASSLGGQGAYNEQFF	TGTGCCAGCAGCTTGGGGGGGCAGGGGGCCTACAATGAGCAGTTCTTC
TRBV24-1	TRBJ1-2	NA	NA	CATSDRWTDYGYTF	TGTGCCACCAGTGACCGCTGGACCGACTATGGCTACACCTTC
TRBV5-3	TRBJ2-7	NA	TRBD1	CARSPKARGSTYEQYF	TGTGCCAGAAGCCCAAAGGCCAGGGGGAGCACCTACGAGCAGTACTTC
TRBV24-1	TRBJ1-5	few	TRBD1	CATSDGTAQPQHF	TGTGCCACCAGTGACGGGACAGCCCAGCCCCAGCATTTT
TRBV19	TRBJ1-5	NA	NA	CASSIASVRGSNQPQHF	TGTGCCAGTAGTATAGCCTCAGTAAGGGGTAGCAATCAGCCCCAGCATTTT
TRBV2	TRBJ2-7	NA	NA	CASRGGTAYEQYF	TGTGCCAGCAGAGGGGGGACGGCCTACGAGCAGTACTTC
TRBV5-1	TRBJ2-7	once	NA	CASKRDNYEQYF	TGCGCCAGCAAAAGGGACAACTACGAGCAGTACTTC
TRBV4-1	TRBJ2-3	NA	NA	CASSHPSRGAGNTQYF	TGCGCCAGCAGCCATCCGTCACGGGGGGCCGGGAATACGCAGTATTTT
TRBV29-1	TRBJ1-2	NA	NA	CSVEGGANYGYTF	TGCAGCGTTGAAGGGGGGGCTAACTATGGCTACACCTTC
TRBV19	TRBJ1-2	NA	TRBD1	CALGDREGPWYGYTF	TGTGCCCTCGGGGACAGGGAGGGCCCTTGGTATGGCTACACCTTC
TRBV7-8	TRBJ2-3	NA	TRBD2	CASNLLAGFTDTQYF	TGTGCCAGCAACCTACTAGCGGGGTTCACAGATACGCAGTATTTT